This T cell receptor (beta chain) was identified in a study of blood T cell repertoires in COVID-19. Study as a whole: From T cells, B-cell-depleted T cells, or PBMCs came the material, which was cDNA or gDNA.

The CDR3 consists of 15 residues. The germline V gene has CDR1 SGHVS and CDR2 FQNEAQ. V lost 5 bases to trimming and J lost 6 bases; unmatched junction nucleotides: 10. Residents of 20 to 25 US areas, aged about 18 to 95 years, made up the participants. Produced via immunoSEQ multiplex PCR; TCRdb's table is partial and in-frame only. The sample includes approximately 200,000 clones, roughly nine tenths of them seen just once. The sequence came from a woman aged 40-49 years with acute COVID-19. Sequencing was done on a sample of PBMCs or T cells enriched from blood (not recorded which). The chain has TRBV7-8 and TRBJ2-7; 10 nucleotides align to TRBD2. The chain's CDR3 is CASSLPLAGVGEQYF. CDR3 in DNA: TGTGCCAGCAGCCTCCCTCTAGCGGGAGTAGGCGAGCAGTACTTC.